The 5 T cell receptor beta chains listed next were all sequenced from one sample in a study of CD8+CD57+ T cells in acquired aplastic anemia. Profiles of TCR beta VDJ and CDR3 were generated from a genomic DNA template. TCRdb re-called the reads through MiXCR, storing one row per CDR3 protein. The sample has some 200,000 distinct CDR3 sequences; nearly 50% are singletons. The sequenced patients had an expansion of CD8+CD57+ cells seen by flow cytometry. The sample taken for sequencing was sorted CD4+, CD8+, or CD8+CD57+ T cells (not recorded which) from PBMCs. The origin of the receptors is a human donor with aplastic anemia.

The DNA of the CDR3 is TGTGCCAGCAGCTTCCTCAACTTCTACGAGCAGTACTTC. The encoded protein is CASSFLNFYEQYF. The V and J genes are TRBV7-2 and TRBJ2-7; D gene unclear. Germline V gives CDR1 SGHTA, CDR2 FQGNSA. CDR3 length equals 13 residues. Trimming shortened V by 3 bases and J by 3 bases, and 9 bases separated the two germline ends.

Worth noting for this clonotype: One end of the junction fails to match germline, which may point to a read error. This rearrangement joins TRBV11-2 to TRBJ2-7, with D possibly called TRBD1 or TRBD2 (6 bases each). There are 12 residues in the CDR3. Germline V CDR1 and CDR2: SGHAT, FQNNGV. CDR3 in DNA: TGTGCCGGCAGCTTAGGGGGGCCCGAGCAGTACTTC. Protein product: CAGSLGGPEQYF.

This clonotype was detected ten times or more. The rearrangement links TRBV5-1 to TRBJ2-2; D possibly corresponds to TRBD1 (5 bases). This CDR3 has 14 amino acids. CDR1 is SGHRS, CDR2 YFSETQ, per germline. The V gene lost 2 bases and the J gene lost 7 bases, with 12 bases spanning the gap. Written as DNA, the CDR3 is TGCGCCAGCAGCTTCCGGCAGGGCGGCGGGGAGCTGTTTTTT. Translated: CASSFRQGGGELFF. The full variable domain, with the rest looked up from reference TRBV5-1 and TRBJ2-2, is KAGVTQTPRYLIKTRGQQVTLSCSPISGHRSVSWYQQTPGQGLQFLFEYFSETQRNKGNFPGRFSGRQFSNSRSEMNVSTLELGDSALYLCASSFRQGGGELFFGEGSRLTVL.

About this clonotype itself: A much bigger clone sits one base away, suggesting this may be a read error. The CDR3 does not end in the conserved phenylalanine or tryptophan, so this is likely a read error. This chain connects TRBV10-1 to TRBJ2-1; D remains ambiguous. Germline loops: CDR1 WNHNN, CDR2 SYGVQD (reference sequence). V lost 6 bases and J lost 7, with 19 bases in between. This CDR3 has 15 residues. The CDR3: CASSSQAGVNNEQFI. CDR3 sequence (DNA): TGCGCCAGCAGCTCGCAAGCCGGAGTAAATAATGAGCAGTTCATC.

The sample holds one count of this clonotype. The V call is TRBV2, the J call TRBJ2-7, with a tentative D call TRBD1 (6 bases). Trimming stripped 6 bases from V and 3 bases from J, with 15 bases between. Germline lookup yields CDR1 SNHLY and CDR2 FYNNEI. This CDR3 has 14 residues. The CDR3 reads CASSFNRDYYEQYF. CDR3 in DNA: TGTGCCAGCAGCTTCAACAGGGATTACTACGAGCAGTACTTC.